The next 11 T cell receptor beta chains were all read from a single sample in a study of blood T cell repertoires in COVID-19 (dated by TCRdb to the early 2020s). The library was prepared using the immunoSEQ multiplex PCR assay. The immuneACCESS repertoire file appears here via TCRdb, limited to in-frame rearrangements. These files lack a portion of the clones; in checked studies, under half of the deficit traces to unresolved V genes, and the cause of the others is not known. Across this sample there are 200,000 or so clones, with roughly 90% seen only once. The ten largest clonotypes hold roughly 2.7% of the sample. Specimen: PBMCs or T cells enriched from blood (not recorded which). These receptors were taken from a woman in her twenties or thirties who had recovered from COVID-19.

The chain recombines TRBV4-2 with TRBJ1-2; 8 nucleotides line up with TRBD1. The V and J ends lost 0 bases and 8 bases, in that order; junction bases with no gene match: 2. In germline, CDR1 is LGHNA, CDR2 YNFKEQ. The CDR3 is 13 amino acids. The chain's CDR3 is CASSQDRGLGYTF. The DNA of the CDR3 is TGTGCCAGCAGCCAAGACAGGGGGCTGGGCTACACCTTC.

The V call is TRBV4-1, the J call TRBJ1-2, with D tentatively TRBD1 (6 bases). The ends were cut back, 2 bases at V and 4 bases at J, with 17 bases in the middle. Per germline, CDR1 MGHRA and CDR2 YSYEKL. CDR3 length: 16 amino acids. For the CDR3, the DNA is TGCGCCAGCAGCCAATATGATCGGGACACCTCCTATGGCTACACCTTC. This codes for CASSQYDRDTSYGYTF.

The CDR3 sequence: CASSQGRGTGNYGYTF. CDR3 nucleotide sequence: TGTGCCAGCAGCCAAGGCCGAGGGACAGGGAACTATGGCTACACCTTC. The rearrangement joins TRBV3-1 (or the pseudogene TRBV3-2) to TRBJ1-2, with 9 positions matching TRBD1. Germline CDR1 and CDR2: LGHDT and YNNKEL (reference sequence). The CDR3 contains 16 residues. The V segment lost 1 base and the J segment 2 bases; nucleotides outside the gene matches: 5.

The chain employs TRBV9 and TRBJ1-4; D is uncertain. Trimming took off 3 bases at V and 8 bases at J, with 14 bases between the two ends. From germline, CDR1 is SGDLS and CDR2 YYNGEE. This CDR3 region has 14 residues. For the CDR3, the DNA is TGTGCCAGCAGCGGCCCTCAGGAGGACGAAAAACTGTTTTTT. It specifies CASSGPQEDEKLFF.

The chain combines TRBV7-2 with TRBJ2-1; TRBD2 agrees at 8 bases. This CDR3 has 15 amino acids. Germline V gene data show CDR1 as SGHTA and CDR2 as FQGNSA. V gave up 1 base and J gave up 5 bases; unmatched junction bases: 4. The CDR3, as DNA: TGTGCCAGCAGCTTAGGACGGGGGGGACACAATGAGCAGTTCTTC. Translation gives CASSLGRGGHNEQFF.

The rearrangement links TRBV10-3 to TRBJ2-7; TRBD1 is a possible D gene (5 bases). Germline V gene sequence: CDR1 ENHRY, CDR2 SYGVKD. There are 14 residues in the CDR3. V gave up 0 bases and J gave up 2 bases, with 8 bases separating them. CDR3 DNA: TGTGCCATCAGTGAGTCCCAGGGTCCCTACGAGCAGTACTTC. Translated: CAISESQGPYEQYF.

The chain recombines TRBV9 with TRBJ1-4; tentatively, D is TRBD1 (5 bases). The V gene's germline CDR1 is SGDLS and CDR2 YYNGEE. With 3 bases removed from V and 4 bases from J, the gap between germline ends came to 13 bases. This CDR3 has 15 amino acids. The CDR3 DNA follows: TGTGCCAGCAGCGGAACGGGGGAACTTAATGAAAAACTGTTTTTT. This codes for CASSGTGELNEKLFF.

The chain uses TRBV29-1 and TRBJ2-5; possible D gene TRBD2, 6 bases. CDR1 is SQVTM, CDR2 ANQGSEA, per germline. This CDR3 has 11 amino acids. Deletions cut 5 bases from V and 5 bases from J, with 9 bases between. The CDR3 protein is CSVTGVETQYF. The CDR3 DNA reads TGCAGCGTTACGGGGGTGGAGACCCAGTACTTC.

This chain connects TRBV18 to TRBJ2-7, with 9 bases fitting TRBD2. V shed 2 bases and J 9 bases; nucleotides not matched to a gene: 11. The germline CDR1 and CDR2 sequences are KGHSH and LQKENI. CDR3 length: 15 residues. CDR3 loop: CASSPGSSGVHSQYF. CDR3 bases: TGTGCCAGCTCACCAGGGTCTAGCGGGGTACATTCGCAGTACTTC.

The genes are TRBV6-6 and TRBJ1-1; the match to TRBD1 covers 7 bases. V lost 7 bases to trimming and J lost 0 bases; unmatched junction nucleotides: 11. The CDR3 is 16 amino acids. The germline V gene has CDR1 MNHNY and CDR2 SVGAGI (reference sequence). The CDR3 coding sequence is TGTGCCAGCAAGGGCAACAGGGGAGAGATGAACACTGAAGCTTTCTTT. This sequence encodes CASKGNRGEMNTEAFF.

The rearrangement links TRBV5-1 to TRBJ1-6; 11 bases are a match to TRBD1. The germline CDR1 and CDR2 sequences are SGHRS and YFSETQ. J gave up 6 bases and V 4 bases, and 3 bases lay outside the gene matches. There are 15 residues in the CDR3. The CDR3 DNA is TGCGCCAGCAGCCGGGGACAGGGGGGTAATTCACCCCTCCACTTT. Its translation is CASSRGQGGNSPLHF.